This entry features one T cell receptor (beta chain) sequence. These data belong to a study of blood T cell repertoires in COVID-19. Whole-study context: Sites in the United States, Italy and Spain provided acute and convalescent COVID-19 samples. T cells, B-cell-depleted T cells, or PBMCs provided the cDNA or gDNA that served as material.

Per the original methods: Researchers report that nucleated cell counts were estimated from reference gene primer amplification. Assay used: immunoSEQ multiplex PCR; TCRdb lists only in-frame clones, some missing. That table is the source of V, J and clone size, and D and trimming were worked out from the DNA. This sample has about 130,000 clones, with around 80% found just once. The CDR3 loop spans 15 amino acids. V lost 3 bases to trimming and J lost 2 bases, with 15 bases between them. Germline-derived CDR1 and CDR2 are SGDLS and YYNGEE. The sequence was obtained from a man aged 40-49 years with active or convalescent COVID-19. Material for sequencing was peripheral blood. The chain has TRBV9 and TRBJ2-7; tentatively, D is TRBD1 (6 bases). The CDR3 bases are TGTGCCAGCAGCGCCTCCGGGACACATACCTACGAGCAGTACTTC. This gives the protein CASSASGTHTYEQYF.